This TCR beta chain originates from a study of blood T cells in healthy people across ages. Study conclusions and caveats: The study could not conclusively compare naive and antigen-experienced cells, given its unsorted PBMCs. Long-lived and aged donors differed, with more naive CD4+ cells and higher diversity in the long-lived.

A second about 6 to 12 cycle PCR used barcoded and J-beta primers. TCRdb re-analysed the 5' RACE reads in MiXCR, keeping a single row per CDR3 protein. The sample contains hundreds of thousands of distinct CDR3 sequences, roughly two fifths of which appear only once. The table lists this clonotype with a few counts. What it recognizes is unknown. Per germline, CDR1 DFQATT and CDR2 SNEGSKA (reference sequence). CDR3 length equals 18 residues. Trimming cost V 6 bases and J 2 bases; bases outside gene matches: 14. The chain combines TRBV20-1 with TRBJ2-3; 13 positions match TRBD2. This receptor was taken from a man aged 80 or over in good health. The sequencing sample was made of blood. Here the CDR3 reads CSAPGLAGAPIHTDTQYF. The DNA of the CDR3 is TGCAGTGCCCCAGGACTAGCGGGGGCCCCGATCCACACAGATACGCAGTATTTT.